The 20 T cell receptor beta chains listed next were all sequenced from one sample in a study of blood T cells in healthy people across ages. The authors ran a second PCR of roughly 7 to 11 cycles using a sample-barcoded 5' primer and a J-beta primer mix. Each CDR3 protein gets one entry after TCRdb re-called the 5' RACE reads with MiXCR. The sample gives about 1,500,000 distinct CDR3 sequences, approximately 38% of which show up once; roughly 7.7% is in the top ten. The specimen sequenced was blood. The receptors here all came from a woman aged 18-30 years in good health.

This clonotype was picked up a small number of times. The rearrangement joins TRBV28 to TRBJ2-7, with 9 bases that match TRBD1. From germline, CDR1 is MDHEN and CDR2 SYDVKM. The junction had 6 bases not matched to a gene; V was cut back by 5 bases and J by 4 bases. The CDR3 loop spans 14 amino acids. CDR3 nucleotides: TGTGCCAGCAGTGACCCCGGGACAGGGTACGAGCAGTACTTC. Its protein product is CASSDPGTGYEQYF.

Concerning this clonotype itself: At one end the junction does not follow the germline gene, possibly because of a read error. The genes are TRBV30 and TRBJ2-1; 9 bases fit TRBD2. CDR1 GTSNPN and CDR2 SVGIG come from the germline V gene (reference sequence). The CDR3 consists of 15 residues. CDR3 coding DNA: TGTGCCTGGAGTGTAGGCCTAGCGGGGTTTAATGAGCGGTTCTTC. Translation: CAWSVGLAGFNERFF.

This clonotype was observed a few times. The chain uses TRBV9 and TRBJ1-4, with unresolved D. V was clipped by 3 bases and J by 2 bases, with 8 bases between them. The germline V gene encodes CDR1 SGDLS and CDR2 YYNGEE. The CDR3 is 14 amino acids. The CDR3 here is CASSASGTNEKLFF. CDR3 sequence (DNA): TGTGCCAGCAGCGCCTCCGGGACTAATGAAAAACTGTTTTTT.

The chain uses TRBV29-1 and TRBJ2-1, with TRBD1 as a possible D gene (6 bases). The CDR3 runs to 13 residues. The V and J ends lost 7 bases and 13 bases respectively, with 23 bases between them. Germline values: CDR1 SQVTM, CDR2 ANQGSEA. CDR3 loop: CSALEQGMETQFF. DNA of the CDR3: TGCAGCGCCCTGGAGCAGGGGATGGAGACCCAGTTCTTC.

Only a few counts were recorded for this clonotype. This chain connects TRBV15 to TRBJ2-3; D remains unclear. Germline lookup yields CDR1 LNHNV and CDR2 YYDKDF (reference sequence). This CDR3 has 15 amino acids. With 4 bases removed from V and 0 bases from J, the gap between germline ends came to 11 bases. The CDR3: CATSKVVLSTDTQYF. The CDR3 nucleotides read TGTGCCACCAGCAAGGTTGTCCTTAGCACAGATACGCAGTATTTT.

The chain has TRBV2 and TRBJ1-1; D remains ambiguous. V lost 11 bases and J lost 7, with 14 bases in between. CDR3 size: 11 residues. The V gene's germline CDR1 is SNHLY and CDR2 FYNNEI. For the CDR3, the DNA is TGTGCCCGCGTGCGGGGTAGTGAAGCTTTCTTT. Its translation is CARVRGSEAFF.

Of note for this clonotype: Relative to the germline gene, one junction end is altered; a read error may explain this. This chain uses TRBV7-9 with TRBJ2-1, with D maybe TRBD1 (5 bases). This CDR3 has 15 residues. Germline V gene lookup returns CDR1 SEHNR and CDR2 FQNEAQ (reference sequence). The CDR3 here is CASSLAQLKGNEKFF. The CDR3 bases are TGTGCCAGCAGCTTAGCCCAACTCAAGGGGAATGAGAAGTTCTTC.

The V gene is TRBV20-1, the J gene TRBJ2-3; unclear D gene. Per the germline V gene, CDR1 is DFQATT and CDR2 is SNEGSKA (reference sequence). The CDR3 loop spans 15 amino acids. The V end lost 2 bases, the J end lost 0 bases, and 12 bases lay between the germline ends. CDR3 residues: CSARSDVQSTDTQYF. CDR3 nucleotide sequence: TGCAGTGCTAGATCTGACGTCCAGAGCACAGATACGCAGTATTTT.

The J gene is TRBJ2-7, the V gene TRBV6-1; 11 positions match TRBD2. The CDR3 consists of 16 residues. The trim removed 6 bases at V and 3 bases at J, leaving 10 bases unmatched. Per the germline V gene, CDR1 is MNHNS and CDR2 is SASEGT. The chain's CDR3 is CASSLFIAGGFYEQYF. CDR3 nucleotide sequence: TGTGCCAGCAGCCTGTTCATAGCGGGAGGGTTCTACGAGCAGTACTTC.

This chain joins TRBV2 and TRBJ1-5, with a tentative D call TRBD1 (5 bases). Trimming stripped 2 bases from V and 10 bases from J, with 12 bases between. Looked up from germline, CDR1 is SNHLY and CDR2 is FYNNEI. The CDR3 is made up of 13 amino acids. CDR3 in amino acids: CASSESPGTPQHF. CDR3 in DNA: TGTGCCAGCAGTGAATCTCCCGGGACTCCCCAGCATTTT.

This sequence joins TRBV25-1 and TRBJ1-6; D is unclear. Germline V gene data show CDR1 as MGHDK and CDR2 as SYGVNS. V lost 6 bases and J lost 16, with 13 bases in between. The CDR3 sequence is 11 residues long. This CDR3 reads CASSVDGLLHF. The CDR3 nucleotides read TGTGCCAGCAGCGTTGATGGACTGCTCCACTTT.

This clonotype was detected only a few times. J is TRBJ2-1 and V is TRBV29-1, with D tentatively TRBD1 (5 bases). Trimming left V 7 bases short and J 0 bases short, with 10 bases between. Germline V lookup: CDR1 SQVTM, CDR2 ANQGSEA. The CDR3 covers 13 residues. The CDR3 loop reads CSGQGNSYNEQFF. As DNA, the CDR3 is TGCAGCGGGCAGGGAAACTCCTACAATGAGCAGTTCTTC.

The CDR3 DNA follows: TGCAGTGCCCTATCCCCCGCTAGCGGGGTCACAGATACGCAGTATTTT. Protein: CSALSPASGVTDTQYF. The chain carries TRBV20-1 and TRBJ2-3; 9 positions match TRBD2. V dropped 6 bases and J dropped 2; count of bases not matched to a gene: 12. Looked up from germline, CDR1 is DFQATT and CDR2 is SNEGSKA (reference sequence). The CDR3 is 16 amino acids.

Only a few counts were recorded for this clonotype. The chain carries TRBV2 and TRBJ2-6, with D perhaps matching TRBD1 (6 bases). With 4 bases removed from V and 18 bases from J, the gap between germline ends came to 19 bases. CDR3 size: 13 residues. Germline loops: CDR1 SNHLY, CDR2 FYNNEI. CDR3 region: CASSGTAFTLETF. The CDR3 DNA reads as TGTGCCAGCAGTGGGACAGCCTTTACCCTGGAGACTTTC.

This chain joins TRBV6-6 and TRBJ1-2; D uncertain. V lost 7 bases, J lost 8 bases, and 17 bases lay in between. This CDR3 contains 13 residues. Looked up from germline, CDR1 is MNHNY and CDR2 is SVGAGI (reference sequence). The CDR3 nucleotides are TGTGCCAGCAACCCAGAAGATTCGAAGGGCTACACCTTC. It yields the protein CASNPEDSKGYTF.

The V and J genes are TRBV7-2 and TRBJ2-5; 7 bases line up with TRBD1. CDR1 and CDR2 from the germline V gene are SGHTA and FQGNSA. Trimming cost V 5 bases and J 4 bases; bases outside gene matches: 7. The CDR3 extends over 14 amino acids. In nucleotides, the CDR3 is TGTGCCAGCAGCCAGCAAGGGGGCGGAGAGACCCAGTACTTC. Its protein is CASSQQGGGETQYF.

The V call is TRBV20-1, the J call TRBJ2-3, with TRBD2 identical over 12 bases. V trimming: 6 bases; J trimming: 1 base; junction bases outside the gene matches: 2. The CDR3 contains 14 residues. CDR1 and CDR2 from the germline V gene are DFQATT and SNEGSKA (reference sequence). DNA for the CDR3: TGCAGTGCCTGGACTAGCGGGGGCACAGATACGCAGTATTTT. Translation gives CSAWTSGGTDTQYF.

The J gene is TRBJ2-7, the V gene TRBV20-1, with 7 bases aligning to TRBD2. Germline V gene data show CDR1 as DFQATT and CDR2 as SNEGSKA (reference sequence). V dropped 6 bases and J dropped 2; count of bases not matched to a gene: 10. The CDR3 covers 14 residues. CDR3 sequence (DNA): TGCAGTGCCCCCCCGGCTAGCGGAACCTACGAGCAGTACTTC. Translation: CSAPPASGTYEQYF.

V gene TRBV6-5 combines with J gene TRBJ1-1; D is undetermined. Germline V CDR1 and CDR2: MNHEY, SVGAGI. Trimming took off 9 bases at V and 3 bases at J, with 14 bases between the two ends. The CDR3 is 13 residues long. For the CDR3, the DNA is TGTGCCAGTACTCCCCATCCGGACACTGAAGCTTTCTTT. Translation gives CASTPHPDTEAFF.

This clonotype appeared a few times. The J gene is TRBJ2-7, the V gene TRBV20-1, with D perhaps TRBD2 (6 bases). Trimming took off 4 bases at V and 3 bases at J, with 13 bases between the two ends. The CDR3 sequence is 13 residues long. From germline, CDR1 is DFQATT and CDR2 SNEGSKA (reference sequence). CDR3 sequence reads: CSAKAGAFYEQYF. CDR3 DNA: TGCAGTGCTAAAGCGGGCGCCTTCTACGAGCAGTACTTC.